The rows below give T cell receptor beta chains drawn from one sample of a study of blood T cell repertoires in COVID-19. This table comes from immunoSEQ multiplex PCR, and its TCRdb copy is limited to in-frame clones, with some not included. The data hold a few hundred thousand clones, with roughly four fifths observed a single time. The sequenced sample consisted of PBMCs or T cells enriched from blood (not recorded which). The receptors here all came from a woman aged 50 to 60 who had recovered from COVID-19. Each CDR3 is given with its conserved first and last residue. A D gene is named only where the DNA matches it firmly. Some rows have no size entry. The others give once, few or many, or a class for an expanded clone.

J gene	V gene	CDR3 length	clone size	D gene	CDR3 DNA	CDR3 protein
TRBJ1-1	TRBV12-3/TRBV12-4	11	NA	NA	TGTGCCAGCAGTTTAGGTGGAGGGGCTTTCTTT	CASSLGGGAFF
TRBJ1-1	TRBV6-5	10	many	NA	TGTGCCAGCAGTACCAGGTGGGCTTTCTTT	CASSTRWAFF
TRBJ2-1	TRBV5-5	15	NA	TRBD2	TGTGCCAGCAGCTTTTTTGGGACTAGCGCCAATGAGCAGTTCTTC	CASSFFGTSANEQFF
TRBJ2-3	TRBV5-1	17	NA	TRBD2	TGCGCCAGCAGCTTGCCTCCTAGCGGGGGGAACACAGATACGCAGTATTTT	CASSLPPSGGNTDTQYF
TRBJ1-2	TRBV27	15	NA	TRBD1	TGTGCCAGCAGTCTGGGACAGGGGGTTGACTATGGCTACACCTTC	CASSLGQGVDYGYTF
TRBJ1-6	TRBV18	14	NA	NA	TGTGCCAGCTCACCACAGGGGAGGAATTCACCCCTCCACTTT	CASSPQGRNSPLHF
TRBJ1-5	TRBV27	14	NA	NA	TGTGCCAGCAGTATTATCGGGGGGGGGCAGCCCCAGCATTTT	CASSIIGGGQPQHF
TRBJ1-1	TRBV12-5	14	NA	TRBD1	TGTGCTAGTGGCCCTACCGGACAGGGGAGTGAAGCTTTCTTT	CASGPTGQGSEAFF
TRBJ1-2	TRBV5-1	15	NA	TRBD1	TGCGCCAGCAGCTTGGGCCGGGACAGACCCTATGGCTACACCTTC	CASSLGRDRPYGYTF
TRBJ1-6	TRBV20-1	9	NA	NA	TGCAGTGCTAGTCGTTCCTACCACTTT	CSASRSYHF
TRBJ2-3	TRBV11-2	14	NA	TRBD2	TGTGCCAGCAGCGCGGGGGGGGGCACAGATACGCAGTATTTT	CASSAGGGTDTQYF
TRBJ2-3	TRBV5-1	13	NA	NA	TGCGCCAGCAGCTTGATCGGCACAGATACGCAGTATTTT	CASSLIGTDTQYF
TRBJ1-3	TRBV5-8	15	NA	NA	TGTGCCAGCAGCTTGATTCGCAGCTCTGGAAACACCATATATTTT	CASSLIRSSGNTIYF
TRBJ2-2	TRBV30	15	NA	NA	TGTGCCTGGAGCCTACCGGACAGGAACACCGGGGAGCTGTTTTTT	CAWSLPDRNTGELFF
TRBJ2-7	TRBV3-1/TRBV3-2	15	few	TRBD1	TGTGCCAGCAGCCCGGAATCGACAGGGGCCTACGAGCAGTACTTC	CASSPESTGAYEQYF
TRBJ1-1	TRBV7-2	15	NA	TRBD1	TGTGCCAGCAGCTTACAGGGGGCACCGAACACTGAAGCTTTCTTT	CASSLQGAPNTEAFF
TRBJ2-3	TRBV7-2	14	NA	NA	TGTGCCAGCAGCTTAAACAGGGCCACAGATACGCAGTATTTT	CASSLNRATDTQYF
TRBJ1-3	TRBV19	19	NA	TRBD1	TGTGCCAGTAGTATAACCCCCCGCGGCGGCAGGGGGCATGGAAACACCATATATTTT	CASSITPRGGRGHGNTIYF
TRBJ2-6	TRBV4-1	15	NA	NA	TGCGCCAGCAGCCAGGGAGATTCTGGGGCCAACGTCCTGACTTTC	CASSQGDSGANVLTF
TRBJ2-3	TRBV10-1	12	NA	NA	TGCGCCAGCCGAGTGGGCACAGATACGCAGTATTTT	CASRVGTDTQYF
TRBJ2-3	TRBV10-3	15	NA	TRBD1	TGTGCCATCCGTCCCGGGACAGGGATCGGAGATACGCAGTATTTT	CAIRPGTGIGDTQYF
TRBJ1-1	TRBV30	13	NA	NA	TGTGCCTGGAGTAAAGAGGGAAACACTGAAGCTTTCTTT	CAWSKEGNTEAFF
TRBJ2-5	TRBV27	14	NA	TRBD1	TGTGCCAGCAGAGAAGGCAGGGGGCAAGAGACCCAGTACTTC	CASREGRGQETQYF
TRBJ2-7	TRBV4-2	15	NA	NA	TGTGCCAGCAGCCAAGACCCCGGGTCCACCTACGAGCAGTACTTC	CASSQDPGSTYEQYF
TRBJ1-1	TRBV29-1	14	many	NA	TGCAGCGTGGCCGGGTTCCCCGGTCACACTGAAGCTTTCTTT	CSVAGFPGHTEAFF
TRBJ1-2	TRBV9	13	NA	TRBD1	TGTGCCAGCAGCGGGACAGGGGGCGATGGCTACACCTTC	CASSGTGGDGYTF
TRBJ1-3	TRBV11-3	17	NA	NA	TGTGCCAGCAGTCCTGGGGCCGGACAGCGTCGGGGAAACACCATATATTTT	CASSPGAGQRRGNTIYF
TRBJ2-1	TRBV5-5	15	once	TRBD2	TGTGCCAGCAGCTCGGGACTAGCGGGACGCAATGAGCAGTTCTTC	CASSSGLAGRNEQFF
TRBJ1-2	TRBV12-5	13	NA	NA	TGTGCTAGTGGTTTGGGGCGACAGGATGGCTACACCTTC	CASGLGRQDGYTF
TRBJ1-1	TRBV27	16	NA	TRBD1	TGTGCCAGCACCATACTCCAGGACAGGGCTAACACTGAAGCTTTCTTT	CASTILQDRANTEAFF
TRBJ2-2	TRBV5-4	16	NA	NA	TGTGCCAGCAGCTTGGACCTCCTATCGGGTTCCGGGGAGCTGTTTTTT	CASSLDLLSGSGELFF
TRBJ1-6	TRBV5-1	16	NA	TRBD1	TGCGCCAGCAGCTTGGGAAAGGACAGGAATAATTCACCCCTCCACTTT	CASSLGKDRNNSPLHF
TRBJ2-7	TRBV7-3	14	NA	TRBD2	TGTGCCAGCAGCATGTTAGCGGGAATCCACGAGCAGTACTTC	CASSMLAGIHEQYF
TRBJ1-1	TRBV19	11	NA	TRBD1	TGTGCCAGCTGGACAGGCACTGAAGCTTTCTTT	CASWTGTEAFF
TRBJ1-5	TRBV21-1	20	NA	NA	TGTGCCAGCAGCCTCCCCCGGGGAGGAGTATTTGGGGTAAGCAATCAGCCCCAGCATTTT	CASSLPRGGVFGVSNQPQHF
TRBJ1-4	TRBV19	15	NA	TRBD1	TGTGCCAGTAGAAGGGACAGGGGGCCTGGTGAAAAACTGTTTTTT	CASRRDRGPGEKLFF
TRBJ2-5	TRBV7-2	16	NA	TRBD2	TGTGCCAGCAGCCCCTCAGGCGGGGGGGCCGGAGAGACCCAGTACTTC	CASSPSGGGAGETQYF
TRBJ1-4	TRBV3-1/TRBV3-2	13	few	NA	TGTGCCAGCCACTCCCGGGAGGGCGAAAAACTGTTTTTT	CASHSREGEKLFF
TRBJ2-7	TRBV5-6	13	once	NA	TGTGCCAGCAGCTTACAGAGTACCTACGAGCAGTACTTC	CASSLQSTYEQYF
TRBJ2-7	TRBV18	15	NA	TRBD1	TGTGCCAGCTCAACAGGGACAGGGAGATCCTACGAGCAGTACTTC	CASSTGTGRSYEQYF
TRBJ1-5	TRBV19	16	NA	NA	TGTGCCAGTAGTAAGCCGGGCTCGGAAGCCGGGGGGCCCCAGCATTTT	CASSKPGSEAGGPQHF
TRBJ2-1	TRBV5-6	16	NA	NA	TGTGCCAGCAGCTTGGATGGGGTCGGAGGGGCCAATGAGCAGTTCTTC	CASSLDGVGGANEQFF
TRBJ2-1	TRBV27	15	few	TRBD1	TGTGCCAGCAATCCCAGGGGGACAGTGTACAATGAGCAGTTCTTC	CASNPRGTVYNEQFF